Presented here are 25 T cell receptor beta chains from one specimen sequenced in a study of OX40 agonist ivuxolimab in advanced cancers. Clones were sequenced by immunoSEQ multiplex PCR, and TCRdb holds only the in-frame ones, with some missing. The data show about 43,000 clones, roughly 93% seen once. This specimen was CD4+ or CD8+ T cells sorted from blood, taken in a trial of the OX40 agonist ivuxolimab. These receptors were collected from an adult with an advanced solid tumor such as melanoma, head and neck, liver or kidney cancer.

The DNA of the CDR3 is TGTGCCTGGAGTGTCAGGGGCCTGGGCAATCAGCCCCAGCATTTT. Residues: CAWSVRGLGNQPQHF. The V and J genes are TRBV30 and TRBJ1-5, with a tentative D call TRBD1 (6 bases). This CDR3 is built from 15 residues. Germline V gene data show CDR1 as GTSNPN and CDR2 as SVGIG (reference sequence). Between the trimmed V and J ends, which lost 0 bases and 2 bases, there was a span of 11 bases.

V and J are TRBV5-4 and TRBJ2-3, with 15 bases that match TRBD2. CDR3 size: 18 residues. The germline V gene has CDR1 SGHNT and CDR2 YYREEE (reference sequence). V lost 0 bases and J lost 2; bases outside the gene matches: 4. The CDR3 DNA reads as TGTGCCAGCAGCTTGGGGGGACTAGCGGGAGGTTCCACAGATACGCAGTATTTT. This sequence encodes CASSLGGLAGGSTDTQYF.

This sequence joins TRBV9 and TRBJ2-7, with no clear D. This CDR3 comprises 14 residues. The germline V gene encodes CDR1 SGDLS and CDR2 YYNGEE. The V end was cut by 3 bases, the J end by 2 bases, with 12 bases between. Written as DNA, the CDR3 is TGTGCCAGCAGCGGAACGGACCCTACCTACGAGCAGTACTTC. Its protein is CASSGTDPTYEQYF.

The CDR3 DNA follows: TGCGCCAGCAGTGAAGGGGTCCTACCCTTCTACGAGCAGTACTTC. As protein: CASSEGVLPFYEQYF. The chain has TRBV10-2 and TRBJ2-7, with D possibly being TRBD1 (5 bases). The V end was cut by 3 bases, the J end by 3 bases, with 15 bases between. The CDR3 consists of 15 residues. Germline V gene lookup returns CDR1 WSHSY and CDR2 SAAADI.

CDR3 DNA sequence: TGTGCCACCAACCAGGGGAAAGAGACCCAGTACTTC. Encoded protein: CATNQGKETQYF. The chain recombines TRBV10-3 with TRBJ2-5; possibly TRBD1 for D (6 bases). Trimming took 10 bases from V and 3 from J, leaving 12 bases between them. This CDR3 has 12 residues. Per the germline V gene, CDR1 is ENHRY and CDR2 is SYGVKD.

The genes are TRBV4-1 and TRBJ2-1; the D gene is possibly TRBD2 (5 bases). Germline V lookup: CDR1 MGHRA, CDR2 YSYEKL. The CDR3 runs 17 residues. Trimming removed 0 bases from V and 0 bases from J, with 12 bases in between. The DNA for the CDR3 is TGCGCCAGCAGCCAAGAACAGAGGACTCCCTCCTACAATGAGCAGTTCTTC. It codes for CASSQEQRTPSYNEQFF.

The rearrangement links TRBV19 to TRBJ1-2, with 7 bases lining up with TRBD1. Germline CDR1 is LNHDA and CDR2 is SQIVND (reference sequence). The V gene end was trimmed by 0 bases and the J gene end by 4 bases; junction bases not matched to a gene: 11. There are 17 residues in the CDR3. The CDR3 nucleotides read TGTGCCAGTAGTATAGATCTTTCCGCCAGGGGGTTCTATGGCTACACCTTC. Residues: CASSIDLSARGFYGYTF.

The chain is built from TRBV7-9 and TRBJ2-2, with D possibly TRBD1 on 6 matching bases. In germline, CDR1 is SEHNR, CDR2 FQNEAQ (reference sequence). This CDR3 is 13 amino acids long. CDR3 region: CVSQRRGPGELFF. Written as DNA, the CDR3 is TGTGTCTCCCAACGCAGGGGTCCCGGGGAGCTGTTTTTT.

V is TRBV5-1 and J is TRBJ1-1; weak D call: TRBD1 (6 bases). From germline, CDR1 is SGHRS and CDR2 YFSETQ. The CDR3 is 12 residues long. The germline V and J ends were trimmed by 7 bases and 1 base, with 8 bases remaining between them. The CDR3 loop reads CASGGGNTEAFF. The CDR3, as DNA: TGCGCCAGCGGAGGGGGGAACACTGAAGCTTTCTTT. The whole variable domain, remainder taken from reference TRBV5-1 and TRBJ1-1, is KAGVTQTPRYLIKTRGQQVTLSCSPISGHRSVSWYQQTPGQGLQFLFEYFSETQRNKGNFPGRFSGRQFSNSRSEMNVSTLELGDSALYLCASGGGNTEAFFGQGTRLTVV.

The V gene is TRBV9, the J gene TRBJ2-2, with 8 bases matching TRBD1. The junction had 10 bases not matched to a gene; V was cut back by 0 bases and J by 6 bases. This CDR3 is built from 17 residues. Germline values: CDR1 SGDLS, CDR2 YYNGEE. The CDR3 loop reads CASSVEGTGNFAGELFF. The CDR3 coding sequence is TGTGCCAGCAGCGTAGAGGGGACAGGAAACTTCGCCGGGGAGCTGTTTTTT.

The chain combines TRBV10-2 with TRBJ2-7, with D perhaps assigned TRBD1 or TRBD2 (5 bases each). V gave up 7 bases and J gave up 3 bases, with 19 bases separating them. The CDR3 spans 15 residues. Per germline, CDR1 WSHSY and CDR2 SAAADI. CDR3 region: CASTFPGTVNYEQYF. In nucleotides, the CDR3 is TGCGCCAGCACGTTTCCCGGGACGGTCAACTACGAGCAGTACTTC.

The CDR3 here is CASSGRTQGPYEQYF. The CDR3 coding sequence is TGTGCCAGCAGCGGAAGGACCCAGGGGCCCTACGAGCAGTACTTC. This chain links TRBV7-9 with TRBJ2-7; possibly TRBD1 for D (6 bases). Germline V lookup: CDR1 SEHNR, CDR2 FQNEAQ (reference sequence). The ends were cut back, 5 bases at V and 2 bases at J, with 16 bases in the middle. The CDR3 is 15 amino acids.

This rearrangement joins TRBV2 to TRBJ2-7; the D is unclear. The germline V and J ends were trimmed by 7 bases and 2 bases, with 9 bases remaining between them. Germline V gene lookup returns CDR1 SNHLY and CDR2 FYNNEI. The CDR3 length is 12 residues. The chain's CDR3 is CASIGQTYEQYF. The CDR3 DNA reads TGTGCCAGCATTGGGCAGACCTACGAGCAGTACTTC.

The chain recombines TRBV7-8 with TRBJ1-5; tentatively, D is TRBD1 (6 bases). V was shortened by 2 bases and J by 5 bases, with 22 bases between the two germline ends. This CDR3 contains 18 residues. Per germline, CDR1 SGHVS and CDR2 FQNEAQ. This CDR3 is CASSLPLSTGSGDQPQHF. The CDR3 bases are TGTGCCAGCAGCTTACCTCTATCGACAGGCTCAGGGGATCAGCCCCAGCATTTT.

CDR3 sequence reads: CASSLGAGGVYGYTF. The CDR3 DNA reads as TGTGCCAGCAGCTTAGGGGCAGGGGGGGTCTATGGCTACACCTTC. The chain links TRBV7-6 to TRBJ1-2; TRBD1 agrees at 7 bases. The germline gives CDR1 SGHVS, CDR2 FNYEAQ. V trimming: 1 base; J trimming: 4 bases; junction bases outside the gene matches: 6. The CDR3 is 15 residues long.

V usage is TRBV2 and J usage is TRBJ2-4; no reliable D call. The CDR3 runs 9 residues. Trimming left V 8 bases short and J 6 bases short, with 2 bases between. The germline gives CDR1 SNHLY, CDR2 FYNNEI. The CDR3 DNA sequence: TGTGCCAGCGGAAACATTCAGTACTTC. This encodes CASGNIQYF.

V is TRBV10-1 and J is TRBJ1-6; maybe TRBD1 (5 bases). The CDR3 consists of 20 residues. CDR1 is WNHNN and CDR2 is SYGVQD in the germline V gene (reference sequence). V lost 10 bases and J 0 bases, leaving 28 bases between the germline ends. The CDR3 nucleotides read TGCGCCACCTACTCATTTGTCGGGGCCCACCGGAGCTCCTATAATTCACCCCTCCACTTT. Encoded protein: CATYSFVGAHRSSYNSPLHF.

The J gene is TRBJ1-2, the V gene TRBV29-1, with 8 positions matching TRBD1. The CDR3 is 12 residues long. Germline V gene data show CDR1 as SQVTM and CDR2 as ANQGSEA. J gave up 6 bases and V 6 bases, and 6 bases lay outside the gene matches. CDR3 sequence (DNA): TGCAGCGTCGTTGACAGGGGCCATGGCTACACCTTC. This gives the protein CSVVDRGHGYTF.

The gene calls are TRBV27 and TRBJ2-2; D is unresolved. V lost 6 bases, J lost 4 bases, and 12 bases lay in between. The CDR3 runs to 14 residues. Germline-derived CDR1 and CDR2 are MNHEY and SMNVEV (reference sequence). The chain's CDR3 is CASSWTVGTGELFF. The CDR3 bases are TGTGCCAGCAGCTGGACGGTAGGCACCGGGGAGCTGTTTTTT.

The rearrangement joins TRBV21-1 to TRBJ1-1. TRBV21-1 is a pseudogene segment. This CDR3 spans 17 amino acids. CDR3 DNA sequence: TGTGCCAGCCATAGCAGCGGATACGGCCAACCGAACACTGAAGCTTTCTTT. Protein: CASHSSGYGQPNTEAFF.

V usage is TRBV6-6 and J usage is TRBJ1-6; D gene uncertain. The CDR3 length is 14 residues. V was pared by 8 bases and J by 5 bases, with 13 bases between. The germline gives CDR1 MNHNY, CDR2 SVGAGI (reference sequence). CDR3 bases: TGTGCCAGCGGGAGTCAACGGGATAATTCACCCCTCCACTTT. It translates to CASGSQRDNSPLHF.

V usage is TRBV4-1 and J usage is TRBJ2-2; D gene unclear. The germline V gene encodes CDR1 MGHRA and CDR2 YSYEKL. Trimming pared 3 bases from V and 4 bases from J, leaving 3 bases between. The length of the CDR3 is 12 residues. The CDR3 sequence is CASSHLTGELFF. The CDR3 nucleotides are TGCGCCAGCAGCCACCTCACCGGGGAGCTGTTTTTT.

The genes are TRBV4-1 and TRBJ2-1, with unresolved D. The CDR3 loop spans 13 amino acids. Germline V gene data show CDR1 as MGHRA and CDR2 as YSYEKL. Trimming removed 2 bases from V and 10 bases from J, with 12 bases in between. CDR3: CASSQPLAREQFF. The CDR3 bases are TGCGCCAGCAGCCAACCCTTGGCGAGGGAGCAGTTCTTC.

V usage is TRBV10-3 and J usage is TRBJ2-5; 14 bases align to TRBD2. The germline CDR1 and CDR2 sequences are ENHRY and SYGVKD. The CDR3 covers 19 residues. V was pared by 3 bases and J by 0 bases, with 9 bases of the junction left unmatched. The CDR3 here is CAISDGTGTSGGNQETQYF. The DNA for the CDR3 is TGTGCCATCAGTGACGGAACCGGGACTAGCGGGGGCAACCAAGAGACCCAGTACTTC.

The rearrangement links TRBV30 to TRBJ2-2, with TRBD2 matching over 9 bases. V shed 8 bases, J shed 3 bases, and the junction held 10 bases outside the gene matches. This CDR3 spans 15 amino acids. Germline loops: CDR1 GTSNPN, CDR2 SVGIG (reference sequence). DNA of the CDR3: TGTGCCAGAGTAGCGGGAGCACAAGACACCGGGGAGCTGTTTTTT. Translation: CARVAGAQDTGELFF.